The present entry profiles one TCR beta chain with its context. Original handling: Reference gene primer amplification yielded estimated nucleated cell counts. Sequenced by immunoSEQ multiplex PCR; TCRdb stores in-frame clones only, minus some. The V and J calls and clone size were taken over from that table, and D and trimming were inferred from the DNA. The sample yields roughly 220,000 clones, 84% seen once. Recovered status in Cohort 3 required two negative PCRs, clearance, or symptom resolution. This sample is part of a study of blood T cell repertoires in COVID-19. The overall study: Whether acute or convalescent, the COVID-19 samples came from the United States, Italy and Spain.

The material sequenced was PBMCs or T cells enriched from blood (not recorded which). The receptor was derived from a woman aged 40 to 50 who had recovered from COVID-19.

The DNA of the CDR3 is TGTGCCAGCAGCTTAGGGGGGACAGGGTTTCTTGAGCAGTACTTC. Translating it yields CASSLGGTGFLEQYF. This chain connects TRBV7-2 to TRBJ2-7; 9 positions agree with TRBD1. The CDR3 has 15 residues. The J segment lost 7 bases and the V segment lost 1 base, leaving 8 bases of the junction unmatched. The germline V gene encodes CDR1 SGHTA and CDR2 FQGNSA.